The clone carrying this T cell receptor (beta chain) was observed a handful of times. During its preparation, the TCRbeta library received unique molecular identifiers. TCRdb used MiXCR to reprocess the PCR reads, holding one entry per CDR3 protein. The table lists a few hundred thousand distinct CDR3 sequences, roughly 10% of them singletons. This entry belongs to a study of T-cell reconstitution after alpha-beta-depleted transplantation in children. The CDR3 contains 15 residues. Trimming removed 3 bases from V and 1 base from J, with 10 bases in between. Germline V gene sequence: CDR1 SGHRS, CDR2 YFSETQ.

The material sequenced was PBMCs from the stem cell graft donor, taken from the stem cell graft. The chain has TRBV5-1 and TRBJ2-2, with no clear D. The clonotype was recovered from a human donor who donated a stem cell graft to a child with acute myeloid leukemia. The CDR3 bases are TGCGCCAGCAGCTCGCTAGGACGGAACACCGGGGAGCTGTTTTTT. Protein: CASSSLGRNTGELFF.